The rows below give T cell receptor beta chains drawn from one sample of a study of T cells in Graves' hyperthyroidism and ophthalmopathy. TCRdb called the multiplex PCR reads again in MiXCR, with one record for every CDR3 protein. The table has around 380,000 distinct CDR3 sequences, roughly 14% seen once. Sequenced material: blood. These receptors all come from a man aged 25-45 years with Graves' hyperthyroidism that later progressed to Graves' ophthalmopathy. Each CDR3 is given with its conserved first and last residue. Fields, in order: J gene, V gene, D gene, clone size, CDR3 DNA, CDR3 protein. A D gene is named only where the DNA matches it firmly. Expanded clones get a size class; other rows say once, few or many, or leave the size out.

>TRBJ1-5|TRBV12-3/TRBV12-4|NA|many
TGTGCCAGCAAAAACGGGGGTAACCAGCCCCAGCATTTT
CASKNGGNQPQHF
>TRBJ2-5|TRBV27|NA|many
TGTGCCAGCAGTTTCGGGGGTACCGAGACCCAGTACTTC
CASSFGGTETQYF
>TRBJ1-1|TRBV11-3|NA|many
TGTGCCAGCAGCTTGCGGCGAGCTGAAGCTTTCTTT
CASSLRRAEAFF
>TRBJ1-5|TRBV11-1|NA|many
TGTGCCAGCCGGCCCCAGCATTTT
CASRPQHF
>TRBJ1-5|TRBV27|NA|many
TGTGCCAGCAGTTTAACCCCGACGGACGGCAATCAGCCCCAGCATTTT
CASSLTPTDGNQPQHF
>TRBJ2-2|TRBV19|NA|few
TGTGCCAGTAGTATCCTGGCGGACGGCGGGGAGCTGTTTTTT
CASSILADGGELFF
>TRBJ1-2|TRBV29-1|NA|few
TGCAGCGTGGGTGAGGTTTACGGCTACACCTTC
CSVGEVYGYTF
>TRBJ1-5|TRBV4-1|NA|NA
TGCGCCAGCAGCCAGAGGGTATCGTCGAGCAATCAGCCCCAGCATTTT
CASSQRVSSSNQPQHF
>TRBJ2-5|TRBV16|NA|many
TGTGCCAGCAGCCAAATCCTGATCGGACAGCTGGGTGGTGTAGAGACCCAGTACTTC
CASSQILIGQLGGVETQYF
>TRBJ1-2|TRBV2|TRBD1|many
TGTGCCAGCAGGTTAACAGGGGAACGTGGCTACACCTTC
CASRLTGERGYTF
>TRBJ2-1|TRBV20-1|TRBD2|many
TGCAGTGCTCTCCCCCTAGCGGGGTCTCGGAATGAGCAGTTCTTC
CSALPLAGSRNEQFF
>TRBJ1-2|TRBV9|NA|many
TGTGCCAGCAGCCTACGGGTAGGGTCTTATGGCTACACCTTC
CASSLRVGSYGYTF
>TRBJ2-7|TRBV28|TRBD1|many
TGTGCCAGCAGTCCGGGACAGCACTACGAGCAGTACTTC
CASSPGQHYEQYF
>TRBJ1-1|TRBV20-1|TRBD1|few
TGCAGTGCTGAGCGGGGGGACAGGTCGGACACTGAAGCTTTCTTT
CSAERGDRSDTEAFF
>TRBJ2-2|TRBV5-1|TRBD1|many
TGCGCCAGCAGCTTGCCACAGGGGGCCGGGGAGCTGTTTTTT
CASSLPQGAGELFF
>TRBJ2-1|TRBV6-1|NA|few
TGTACCAGCAGTCAAGGGGTTGATGAGCAGTTCTTC
CTSSQGVDEQFF
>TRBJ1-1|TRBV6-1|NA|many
TGTGCCAGCAGTGACTTGAGGGGTACTGAAGCTTTCTTT
CASSDLRGTEAFF
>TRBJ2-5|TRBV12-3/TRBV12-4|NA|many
TGTGCCAGCAGTTCCCCTGGGGCCGAGACCCAGTACTTC
CASSSPGAETQYF